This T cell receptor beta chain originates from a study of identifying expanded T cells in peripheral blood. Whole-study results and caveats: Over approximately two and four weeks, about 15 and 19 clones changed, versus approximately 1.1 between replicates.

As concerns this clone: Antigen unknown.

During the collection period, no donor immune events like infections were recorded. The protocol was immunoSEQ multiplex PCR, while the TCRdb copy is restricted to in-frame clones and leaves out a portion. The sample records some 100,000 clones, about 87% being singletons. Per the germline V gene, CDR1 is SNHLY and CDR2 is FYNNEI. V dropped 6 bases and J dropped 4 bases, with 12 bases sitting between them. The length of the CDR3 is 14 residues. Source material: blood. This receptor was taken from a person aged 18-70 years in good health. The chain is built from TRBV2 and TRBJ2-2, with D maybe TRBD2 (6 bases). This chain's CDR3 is CASSERDFTGELFF. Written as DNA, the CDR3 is TGTGCCAGCAGCGAGAGGGACTTCACCGGGGAGCTGTTTTTT.